One sample yielded the 25 T cell receptor beta chains listed below, sequenced in a study of cytomegalovirus exposure and HLA in healthy donors. Amplification used 60 Vbeta primers and 13 Jbeta primers. Libraries were prepared by immunoSEQ multiplex PCR; TCRdb keeps only in-frame clonotypes and omits some of them. The sample lists 200,000 to 250,000 clones, less than 85% occurring once. Sequences were obtained from PBMCs. These receptors were taken from a girl aged 2-10 years in good health and CMV-seronegative.

CDR3 loop: CASSSRGPQLEAFF. DNA for the CDR3: TGCGCCAGCAGCTCCAGGGGGCCTCAGCTTGAAGCTTTCTTT. This sequence joins TRBV5-1 and TRBJ1-1; 8 nucleotides match TRBD1. Germline V gene data show CDR1 as SGHRS and CDR2 as YFSETQ. The V and J ends lost 3 bases and 7 bases, in that order; junction bases with no gene match: 8. The CDR3 covers 14 residues.

About this clone itself: Compared with germline, one end of the junction differs, possibly owing to a read error. The chain has TRBV27 and TRBJ1-5, with D possibly being TRBD1 (6 bases). Looked up from germline, CDR1 is MNHEY and CDR2 is SMNVEV (reference sequence). CDR3 length: 14 amino acids. The CDR3 spells CASSQQGVNQPQHF. CDR3 in DNA: TGTGCTAGCAGCCAACAGGGAGTAAATCAGCCCCAGCATTTT.

The J gene is TRBJ2-7, the V gene TRBV10-1, with D maybe TRBD2 (5 bases). CDR3 length: 14 amino acids. The germline V gene encodes CDR1 WNHNN and CDR2 SYGVQD (reference sequence). V was shortened by 5 bases and J by 2 bases, with 13 bases between the two germline ends. CDR3 amino acids: CASSRGIGPYEQYF. The CDR3 region has the DNA TGCGCCAGCAGTCGGGGTATCGGACCCTACGAGCAGTACTTC.

This clone was counted between two and nine times. The chain is built from TRBV19 and TRBJ1-2; D gene unclear. Trimming left V 0 bases short and J 8 bases short, with 16 bases between. The CDR3 has 15 residues. Germline V gene sequence: CDR1 LNHDA, CDR2 SQIVND (reference sequence). The CDR3 is CASSIDRLAEGGYTF. In nucleotides, the CDR3 is TGTGCCAGTAGTATAGATCGACTGGCGGAGGGAGGCTACACCTTC.

This clone showed up just a few times. The gene calls are TRBV18 and TRBJ2-7, with 8 positions matching TRBD1. CDR3 size: 14 residues. From germline, CDR1 is KGHSH and CDR2 LQKENI. V lost 4 bases, J lost 3 bases, and 5 bases stayed unmatched. The CDR3 sequence is CASSLDRVLYEQYF. In DNA form, the CDR3 reads TGTGCCAGCTCACTGGACAGGGTGCTCTACGAGCAGTACTTC.

V usage is TRBV5-1 and J usage is TRBJ2-7; 7 bases map to TRBD1. The CDR3 runs to 13 residues. Germline V gives CDR1 SGHRS, CDR2 YFSETQ. V gave up 4 bases and J gave up 2 bases; unmatched junction bases: 3. CDR3 sequence reads: CASSRTGAYEQYF. The CDR3 DNA is TGCGCCAGCAGCCGGACAGGTGCCTACGAGCAGTACTTC.

The CDR3 DNA reads TGTGCCAGCAGCCAAGGACTAGGATCTTACGAGCAGTACTTC. Amino acids: CASSQGLGSYEQYF. This sequence joins TRBV14 and TRBJ2-7; D may be TRBD2 (6 bases). Germline CDR1 and CDR2: SGHDN and FVKESK. V was cut by 1 base and J by 4 bases, with 11 bases left in between. This CDR3 has 14 amino acids.

J is TRBJ1-5 and V is TRBV6-5; weak D call: TRBD1 (5 bases). CDR1 MNHEY and CDR2 SVGAGI come from the germline V gene. CDR3 size: 14 residues. With 6 bases removed from V and 5 bases from J, the gap between germline ends came to 14 bases. This CDR3 reads CASRLGRGDQPQHF. CDR3 bases: TGTGCCAGCAGGCTGGGGAGGGGAGATCAGCCCCAGCATTTT.

The table lists this clone with a few counts. The chain recombines TRBV19 with TRBJ1-5; the D gene is possibly TRBD1 (6 bases). Germline CDR1 reads LNHDA; CDR2 reads SQIVND (reference sequence). The CDR3 runs 17 residues. V lost 1 base and J lost 5, with 18 bases in between. CDR3 coding DNA: TGTGCCAGTAGTATAGTCGCACAGGGTAGCGGGTATCAGCCCCAGCATTTT. Amino acid sequence: CASSIVAQGSGYQPQHF.

The chain has TRBV2 and TRBJ1-1, with unresolved D. Germline assignment: CDR1 SNHLY and CDR2 FYNNEI. There are 13 residues in the CDR3. Trimming shortened V by 3 bases and J by 4 bases, and 9 bases separated the two germline ends. The CDR3 protein is CASSEESGTEAFF. The CDR3 DNA follows: TGTGCCAGCAGTGAGGAGTCTGGCACTGAAGCTTTCTTT.

This clone was observed a single time. The chain combines TRBV4-1 with TRBJ2-1; TRBD1 might be the D (6 bases). Germline V gene lookup returns CDR1 MGHRA and CDR2 YSYEKL. Trimming took 1 base from V and 12 from J, leaving 16 bases between them. The CDR3 is 14 residues long. This CDR3 reads CASSQVRTDPSQFF. The DNA of the CDR3 is TGCGCCAGCAGCCAAGTCAGGACAGACCCATCGCAGTTCTTC.

This sequence joins TRBV6-4 and TRBJ1-2; the D gene is possibly TRBD1 (5 bases). Germline CDR1 MRHNA, CDR2 SNTAGT. The CDR3 covers 14 residues. V was cut by 2 bases and J by 7 bases, with 14 bases left in between. As DNA, the CDR3 is TGTGCCAGCAGTGACCGATTGTGGGGCGGTGGCTACACCTTC. The encoded protein is CASSDRLWGGGYTF.

This sequence joins TRBV4-1 and TRBJ1-2, with D uncertain. The V and J ends lost 1 base and 0 bases respectively, with 15 bases between them. The length of the CDR3 is 17 residues. From germline, CDR1 is MGHRA and CDR2 YSYEKL. CDR3 protein: CASSQASRSTANYGYTF. In DNA form, the CDR3 reads TGCGCCAGCAGCCAAGCCTCTAGGTCGACGGCTAACTATGGCTACACCTTC.

The chain couples TRBV5-1 to TRBJ2-7, with 7 bases identical to TRBD1. The J segment lost 6 bases and the V segment lost 0 bases, leaving 6 bases of the junction unmatched. Germline CDR1 reads SGHRS; CDR2 reads YFSETQ. This CDR3 spans 14 amino acids. CDR3 coding DNA: TGCGCCAGCAGCTTGGAGACAGGGAAGGCCGAGCAGTACTTC. Its translation is CASSLETGKAEQYF. The variable domain in full, with the rest retrieved from reference TRBV5-1 and TRBJ2-7, is KAGVTQTPRYLIKTRGQQVTLSCSPISGHRSVSWYQQTPGQGLQFLFEYFSETQRNKGNFPGRFSGRQFSNSRSEMNVSTLELGDSALYLCASSLETGKAEQYFGPGTRLTVT.

With regard to this clone: Other nucleotide sequences in the sample specify the same CDR3. V and J are TRBV5-4 and TRBJ2-3; D perhaps matches TRBD1 (5 bases). The CDR3 consists of 13 residues. The germline gives CDR1 SGHNT, CDR2 YYREEE (reference sequence). The V and J ends lost 4 bases and 3 bases respectively, with 9 bases between them. The CDR3 bases are TGTGCCAGCAGCAGTCCAGGGACAGATACGCAGTATTTT. Protein product: CASSSPGTDTQYF.

The rearrangement uses TRBV4-1 and TRBJ2-3; tentatively, D is TRBD2 (5 bases). Germline loops: CDR1 MGHRA, CDR2 YSYEKL. Trimming took 4 bases from V and 0 from J, leaving 20 bases between them. The CDR3 has 18 amino acids. The CDR3 spells CASSPSSLGRGSTDTQYF. CDR3 sequence (DNA): TGCGCCAGCAGCCCCTCGTCCCTAGGACGCGGGAGCACAGATACGCAGTATTTT.

The chain is built from TRBV6-5 and TRBJ1-3; TRBD1 agrees at 10 bases. CDR1 is MNHEY, CDR2 SVGAGI, per germline. V dropped 4 bases and J dropped 1; count of bases not matched to a gene: 4. The CDR3 sequence is 16 residues long. In nucleotides, the CDR3 is TGTGCCAGCAGTTTGACAGGGGGCGGATCTGGAAACACCATATATTTT. Protein: CASSLTGGGSGNTIYF.

The genes are TRBV7-3 and TRBJ1-1; D ambiguous. The CDR3 sequence is 13 residues long. V was clipped by 3 bases and J by 1 base, with 6 bases between them. Germline V lookup: CDR1 SGHTA, CDR2 FQGTGA. The CDR3 loop reads CASSLESNTEAFF. CDR3 DNA sequence: TGTGCCAGCAGCTTGGAGTCGAACACTGAAGCTTTCTTT.

The CDR3 DNA reads as TGTGCCAGCAGCTACCGACTAGCGGGAGGCTCCACCGGGGAGCTGTTTTTT. Translated: CASSYRLAGGSTGELFF. The V and J genes are TRBV5-6 and TRBJ2-2, with 13 positions matching TRBD2. V was clipped by 3 bases and J by 4 bases; unmatched bases: 6. From germline, CDR1 is SGHDT and CDR2 YYEEEE. The CDR3 contains 17 residues.

J is TRBJ2-5 and V is TRBV12-5; TRBD1 is a possible D gene (5 bases). With 3 bases removed from V and 4 bases from J, the gap between germline ends came to 9 bases. The CDR3 length is 13 residues. Germline values: CDR1 LGHNT, CDR2 FRNRAP. CDR3 residues: CASGFVRGETQYF. For the CDR3, the DNA is TGTGCTAGTGGTTTTGTTAGGGGAGAGACCCAGTACTTC.

The chain recombines TRBV7-9 with TRBJ2-7; tentative D call: TRBD2 (6 bases). CDR1 is SEHNR and CDR2 is FQNEAQ in the germline V gene (reference sequence). The CDR3 loop spans 17 amino acids. V was pared by 1 base and J by 0 bases, with 16 bases between. CDR3 nucleotides: TGTGCCAGCAGCTTAGTCGACACCCTGGGGGGCTCCTACGAGCAGTACTTC. Protein: CASSLVDTLGGSYEQYF.

This clone was seen just once. J is TRBJ2-1 and V is TRBV5-1, with 7 bases aligning to TRBD1. Germline CDR1 and CDR2: SGHRS and YFSETQ. After removal of 0 bases from V and 10 bases from J, the junction contained 1 base not matched to a gene. The CDR3 contains 12 residues. The CDR3 DNA sequence: TGCGCCAGCAGCTTGGAGGGGGCAGAGCAGTTCTTC. Its translation: CASSLEGAEQFF.

The chain couples TRBV4-1 to TRBJ1-5, with D unresolved. Germline V gene sequence: CDR1 MGHRA, CDR2 YSYEKL. V gave up 1 base and J gave up 3 bases, with 4 bases separating them. The length of the CDR3 is 13 residues. CDR3 coding DNA: TGCGCCAGCAGCCAAGGGGCCAATCAGCCCCAGCATTTT. Amino acids: CASSQGANQPQHF.

V gene TRBV5-1 combines with J gene TRBJ2-5; 9 nucleotides agree with TRBD2. The CDR3 consists of 14 residues. V trimming: 2 bases; J trimming: 3 bases; junction bases outside the gene matches: 2. Germline V gene data show CDR1 as SGHRS and CDR2 as YFSETQ. The CDR3 sequence: CASSFSGGEETQYF. The CDR3 nucleotides are TGCGCCAGCAGCTTTAGCGGGGGCGAAGAGACCCAGTACTTC.

The rearrangement uses TRBV29-1 and TRBJ1-1; possible D gene TRBD1, 6 bases. Trimming took 7 bases from V and 6 from J, leaving 18 bases between them. From germline, CDR1 is SQVTM and CDR2 ANQGSEA. The CDR3 sequence is 13 residues long. CDR3 loop: CSGRTAGRAEAFF. CDR3 DNA sequence: TGCAGCGGTCGGACAGCCGGACGTGCTGAAGCTTTCTTT.